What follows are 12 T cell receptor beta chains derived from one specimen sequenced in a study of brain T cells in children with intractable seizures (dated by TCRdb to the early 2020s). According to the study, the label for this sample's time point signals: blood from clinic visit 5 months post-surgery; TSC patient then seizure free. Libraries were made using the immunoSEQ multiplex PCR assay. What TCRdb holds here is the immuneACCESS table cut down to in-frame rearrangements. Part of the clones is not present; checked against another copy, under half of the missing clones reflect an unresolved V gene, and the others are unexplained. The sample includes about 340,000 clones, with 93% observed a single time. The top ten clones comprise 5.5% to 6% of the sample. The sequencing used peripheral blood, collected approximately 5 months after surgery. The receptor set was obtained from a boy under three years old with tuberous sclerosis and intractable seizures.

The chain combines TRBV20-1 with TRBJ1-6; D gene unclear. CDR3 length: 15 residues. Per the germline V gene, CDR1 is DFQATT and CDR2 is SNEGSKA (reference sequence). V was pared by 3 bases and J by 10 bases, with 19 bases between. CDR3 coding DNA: TGCAGTGCTAGTCGGCAGGCGAGCTCACGGTCACCCCTCCACTTT. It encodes CSASRQASSRSPLHF.

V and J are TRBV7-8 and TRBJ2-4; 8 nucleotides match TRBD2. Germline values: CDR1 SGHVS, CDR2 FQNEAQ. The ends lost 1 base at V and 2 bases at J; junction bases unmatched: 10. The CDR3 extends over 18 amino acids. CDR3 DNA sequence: TGTGCCAGCAGCTTAGTGGCTAGCGGGCCGGTTTCCAAAAACATTCAGTACTTC. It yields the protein CASSLVASGPVSKNIQYF.

As DNA, the CDR3 is TGTGCCAGCAGCGTAGGACTAGCGGGGGGCCTGAACACCGGGGAGCTGTTTTTT. Encoded protein: CASSVGLAGGLNTGELFF. This sequence joins TRBV9 and TRBJ2-2; TRBD2 matches 13 bases. The junction had 3 bases not matched to a gene; V was cut back by 0 bases and J by 1 base. CDR1 and CDR2 (germline): SGDLS, YYNGEE. CDR3 length: 18 amino acids.

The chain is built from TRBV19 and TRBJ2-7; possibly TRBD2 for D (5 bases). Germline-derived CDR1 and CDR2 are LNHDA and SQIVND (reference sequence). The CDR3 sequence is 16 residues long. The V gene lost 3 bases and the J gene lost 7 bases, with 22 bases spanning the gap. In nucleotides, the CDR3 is TGTGCCAGTAGTATCCCTCGGGTGGGGTCCTCGGGGGAGCAGTACTTC. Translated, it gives CASSIPRVGSSGEQYF.

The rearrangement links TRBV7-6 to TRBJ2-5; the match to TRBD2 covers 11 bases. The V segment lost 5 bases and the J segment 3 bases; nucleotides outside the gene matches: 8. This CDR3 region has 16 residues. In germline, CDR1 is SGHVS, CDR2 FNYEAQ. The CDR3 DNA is TGTGCCAGCAGCGTAAAACTAGCGGGAGAGAAAGAGACCCAGTACTTC. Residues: CASSVKLAGEKETQYF.

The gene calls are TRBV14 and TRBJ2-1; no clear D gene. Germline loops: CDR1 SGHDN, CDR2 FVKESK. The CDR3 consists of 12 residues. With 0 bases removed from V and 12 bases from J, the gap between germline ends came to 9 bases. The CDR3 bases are TGTGCCAGCAGCCAAGATAGAAGGGTGCAGTTCTTC. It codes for CASSQDRRVQFF. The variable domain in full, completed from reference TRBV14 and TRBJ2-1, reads EAGVTQFPSHSVIEKGQTVTLRCDPISGHDNLYWYRRVMGKEIKFLLHFVKESKQDESGMPNNRFLAERTGGTYSTLKVQPAELEDSGVYFCASSQDRRVQFFGPGTRLTVL.

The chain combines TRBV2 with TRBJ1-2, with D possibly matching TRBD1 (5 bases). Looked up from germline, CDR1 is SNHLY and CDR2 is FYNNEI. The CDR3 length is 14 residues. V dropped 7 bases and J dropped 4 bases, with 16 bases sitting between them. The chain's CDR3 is CASMGVEYLYGYTF. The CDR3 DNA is TGTGCCAGCATGGGGGTTGAATACCTCTATGGCTACACCTTC.

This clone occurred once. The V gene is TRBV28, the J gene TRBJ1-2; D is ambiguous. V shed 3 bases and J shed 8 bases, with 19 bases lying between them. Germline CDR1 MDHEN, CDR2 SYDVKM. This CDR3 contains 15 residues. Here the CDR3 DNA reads TGTGCCAGCAGTTTTTTGTACAACCACCTGGAAGGCTACACCTTC. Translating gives CASSFLYNHLEGYTF.

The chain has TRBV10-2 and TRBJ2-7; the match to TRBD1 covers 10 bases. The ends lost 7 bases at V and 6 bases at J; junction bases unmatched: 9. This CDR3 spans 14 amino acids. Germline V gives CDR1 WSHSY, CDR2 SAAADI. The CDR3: CASTPGTGVSEQYF. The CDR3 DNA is TGCGCCAGCACCCCCGGGACAGGGGTCTCCGAGCAGTACTTC.

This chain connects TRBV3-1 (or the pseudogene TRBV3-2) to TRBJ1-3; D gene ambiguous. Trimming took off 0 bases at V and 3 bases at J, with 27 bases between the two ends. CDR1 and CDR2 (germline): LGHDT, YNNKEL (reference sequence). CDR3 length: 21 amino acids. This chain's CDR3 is CASSQDRKGSALASYGNTIYF. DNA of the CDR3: TGTGCCAGCAGCCAAGATAGGAAGGGTAGTGCTCTGGCCTCTTATGGAAACACCATATATTTT.

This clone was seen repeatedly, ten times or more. The CDR3 reads CATSRGSSGIYEQYF. The CDR3 bases are TGTGCCACCAGCAGAGGGTCTAGCGGGATCTACGAGCAGTACTTC. This chain uses TRBV15 with TRBJ2-7; 9 bases map to TRBD2. V shed 1 base and J 3 bases; nucleotides not matched to a gene: 4. The CDR3 consists of 15 residues. CDR1 and CDR2 (germline): LNHNV, YYDKDF (reference sequence). The full variable domain, with the rest looked up from reference TRBV15 and TRBJ2-7, is DAMVIQNPRYQVTQFGKPVTLSCSQTLNHNVMYWYQQKSSQAPKLLFHYYDKDFNNEADTPDNFQSRRPNTSFCFLDIRSPGLGDTAMYLCATSRGSSGIYEQYFGPGTRLTVT.

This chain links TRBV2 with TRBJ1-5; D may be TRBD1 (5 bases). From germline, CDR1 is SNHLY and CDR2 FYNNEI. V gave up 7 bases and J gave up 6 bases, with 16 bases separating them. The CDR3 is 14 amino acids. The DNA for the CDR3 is TGTGCCAGCACCTATCAGGGAGTTGGTCAGCCCCAGCATTTT. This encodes CASTYQGVGQPQHF.